The 31 T cell receptor beta chains presented below share a single source sample, sequenced in a study of OX40 agonist ivuxolimab in advanced cancers. This table comes from immunoSEQ multiplex PCR, and its TCRdb copy is limited to in-frame clones, with some not included. The sample has tens of thousands of clones, 70% to 90% seen once; the top ten hold around 0.38%. The source was CD4+ or CD8+ T cells sorted from blood, collected in a trial of the OX40 agonist ivuxolimab. The source of these receptors is an adult with an advanced solid tumor such as melanoma, head and neck, liver or kidney cancer.

The chain joins TRBV30 to TRBJ2-7; D call uncertain. The CDR3 length is 12 residues. The germline V gene encodes CDR1 GTSNPN and CDR2 SVGIG (reference sequence). V gave up 0 bases and J gave up 6 bases, with 9 bases separating them. The CDR3 sequence is CAWSVTQLEQYF. The CDR3 DNA reads as TGTGCCTGGAGTGTAACCCAGCTCGAGCAGTACTTC.

The chain uses TRBV10-3 and TRBJ2-7; 7 bases fit TRBD2. V dropped 11 bases and J dropped 0; count of bases not matched to a gene: 7. The CDR3 contains 13 residues. The germline V gene has CDR1 ENHRY and CDR2 SYGVKD. The CDR3 DNA is TGTGCCTCCCGGGACTACTTCTCCTACGAGCAGTACTTC. This translates into CASRDYFSYEQYF.

This rearrangement joins TRBV5-4 to TRBJ2-7; TRBD1 matches at 10 bases. CDR3 length: 16 residues. Germline V gene sequence: CDR1 SGHNT, CDR2 YYREEE (reference sequence). The V segment lost 4 bases and the J segment 1 base; nucleotides outside the gene matches: 8. CDR3 protein: CASSPLTGGKSYEQYF. The CDR3 region has the DNA TGTGCCAGCAGCCCTTTGACAGGGGGCAAATCCTACGAGCAGTACTTC.

The chain uses TRBV6-5 and TRBJ2-7; 10 bases fit TRBD1. Germline loops: CDR1 MNHEY, CDR2 SVGAGI. The CDR3 has 14 residues. Unmatched junction bases numbered 2, after V lost 2 bases and J lost 4 bases. CDR3 loop: CASSYPGQGYEQYF. The CDR3 region has the DNA TGTGCCAGCAGTTACCCGGGACAGGGGTACGAGCAGTACTTC.

This chain joins TRBV30 and TRBJ1-5; D gene uncertain. With 1 base removed from V and 5 bases from J, the gap between germline ends came to 6 bases. The length of the CDR3 is 12 residues. From germline, CDR1 is GTSNPN and CDR2 SVGIG (reference sequence). CDR3 residues: CAWSARHQPQHF. As DNA, the CDR3 is TGTGCCTGGAGTGCCAGGCATCAGCCCCAGCATTTT.

This clone was found once. The chain carries TRBV7-8 and TRBJ2-7; 7 bases align to TRBD2. This CDR3 comprises 14 residues. The V gene end was trimmed by 5 bases and the J gene end by 3 bases; junction bases not matched to a gene: 7. Germline CDR1 and CDR2: SGHVS and FQNEAQ. The CDR3 coding sequence is TGTGCCAGCAGCCTCGGACTAGGTAGCTACGAGCAGTACTTC. Its translation is CASSLGLGSYEQYF.

The rearrangement joins TRBV5-1 to TRBJ1-1, with D perhaps matching TRBD1 (6 bases). Germline V gene data show CDR1 as SGHRS and CDR2 as YFSETQ. The CDR3 is made up of 13 amino acids. V shed 4 bases and J shed 8 bases, with 15 bases lying between them. CDR3 in amino acids: CASSMTGGGEAFF. The CDR3 DNA follows: TGCGCCAGCAGCATGACAGGTGGCGGAGAAGCTTTCTTT.

The chain links TRBV27 to TRBJ2-1; the match to TRBD2 covers 13 bases. V shed 4 bases and J 7 bases; nucleotides not matched to a gene: 7. The CDR3 runs 16 residues. Germline V gene sequence: CDR1 MNHEY, CDR2 SMNVEV (reference sequence). The CDR3 DNA follows: TGTGCCAGCAGTTATAGTGGACTAGCGGGAGTAAATGAGCAGTTCTTC. It is translated as CASSYSGLAGVNEQFF.

As DNA, the CDR3 is TGTGCCAGCAGTTCGGGACCCAGCTGGCTAATGAACTATGGCTACACCTTC. Translation gives CASSSGPSWLMNYGYTF. This chain connects TRBV27 to TRBJ1-2; tentative D call: TRBD1 (5 bases). V was cut by 4 bases and J by 2 bases, with 20 bases left in between. This CDR3 contains 17 residues. From germline, CDR1 is MNHEY and CDR2 SMNVEV (reference sequence).

This clone has a single count. The rearrangement joins TRBV5-5 to TRBJ2-2; D remains unclear. CDR3 length equals 12 residues. Per the germline V gene, CDR1 is SGHKS and CDR2 is YYEKEE (reference sequence). V lost 5 bases, J lost 1 base, and 3 bases lay in between. The CDR3: CASSLNTGELFF. For the CDR3, the DNA is TGTGCCAGCAGTTTGAACACCGGGGAGCTGTTTTTT.

The rearrangement joins TRBV29-1 to TRBJ2-4; 12 bases fit TRBD2. CDR1 and CDR2 from the germline V gene are SQVTM and ANQGSEA. J was trimmed by 2 bases and V by 4 bases; bases with no gene match: 6. The CDR3 is 16 amino acids. In nucleotides, the CDR3 is TGCAGCGTTGTTTCGGGGACTAGCGGGTCCAAAAACATTCAGTACTTC. This gives the protein CSVVSGTSGSKNIQYF.

The rearrangement joins TRBV29-1 to TRBJ2-7; D possibly uses TRBD1 or TRBD2 (6 bases each). The CDR3 has 12 residues. Germline assignment: CDR1 SQVTM and CDR2 ANQGSEA. The V end lost 3 bases, the J end lost 7 bases, and 13 bases lay between the germline ends. In DNA form, the CDR3 reads TGCAGCGTTGAGCTTGGGGGGCGTGAGCAGTACTTC. Translated, it gives CSVELGGREQYF.

The chain recombines TRBV11-2 with TRBJ2-7; TRBD2 is a possible D gene (6 bases). CDR3 length: 13 residues. V lost 8 bases and J lost 2, with 13 bases in between. Germline V gene data show CDR1 as SGHAT and CDR2 as FQNNGV. CDR3 sequence reads: CASGRGGAYEQYF. CDR3 coding DNA: TGTGCCAGCGGAAGAGGCGGGGCCTACGAGCAGTACTTC.

V gene TRBV29-1 combines with J gene TRBJ1-1; D is ambiguous. CDR1 and CDR2 (germline): SQVTM, ANQGSEA. V lost 3 bases to trimming and J lost 11 bases, with 22 bases between them. The CDR3 loop spans 14 amino acids. The CDR3 spells CSVDRFSTGFPAFF. DNA for the CDR3: TGCAGCGTTGATAGGTTTTCTACCGGCTTCCCTGCTTTCTTT.

The chain joins TRBV27 to TRBJ2-7; 13 bases match TRBD2. The germline V gene encodes CDR1 MNHEY and CDR2 SMNVEV (reference sequence). With 4 bases clipped from V and 1 base from J, the junction kept 13 bases outside the gene matches. CDR3 length: 19 residues. The CDR3 here is CASSSTHGTSGKISYEQYF. As DNA, the CDR3 is TGTGCCAGCAGTTCCACCCACGGGACTAGCGGGAAGATTTCCTACGAGCAGTACTTC.

This rearrangement joins TRBV6-5 to TRBJ1-2, with D hard to call. This CDR3 comprises 13 residues. V was shortened by 4 bases and J by 7 bases, with 13 bases between the two germline ends. Germline CDR1 is MNHEY and CDR2 is SVGAGI. The CDR3 nucleotides are TGTGCCAGCAGTTTCCGCAGAAAGAGTGGCTACACCTTC. It encodes CASSFRRKSGYTF.

V gene TRBV11-3 combines with J gene TRBJ1-4; 11 bases fit TRBD1. The CDR3 is made up of 15 amino acids. V gave up 5 bases and J gave up 6 bases; unmatched junction bases: 5. CDR1 SGHNT and CDR2 YENEEA come from the germline V gene. In nucleotides, the CDR3 is TGTGCCAGCAGCAGACCGGGACAGGGGGATGAAAAACTGTTTTTT. It translates to CASSRPGQGDEKLFF. The whole variable domain, remainder taken from reference TRBV11-3 and TRBJ1-4, is EAGVVQSPRYKIIEKKQPVAFWCNPISGHNTLYWYLQNLGQGPELLIRYENEEAVDDSQLPKDRFSAERLKGVDSTLKIQPAELGDSAVYLCASSRPGQGDEKLFFGSGTQLSVL.

The chain is built from TRBV7-2 and TRBJ1-1; TRBD1 matches at 7 bases. The CDR3 covers 14 residues. In germline, CDR1 is SGHTA, CDR2 FQGNSA. J lost 1 base, V lost 5 bases, and 4 bases had no gene match. The CDR3: CASSTGQTNTEAFF. The CDR3 region has the DNA TGTGCCAGCAGCACGGGACAGACGAACACTGAAGCTTTCTTT.

This chain joins TRBV7-8 and TRBJ1-4, with D possibly TRBD1 on 6 matching bases. CDR3 length: 18 residues. Germline values: CDR1 SGHVS, CDR2 FQNEAQ. V gave up 5 bases and J gave up 0 bases, with 19 bases separating them. This CDR3 is CASSPYRVLLATNEKLFF. CDR3 nucleotide sequence: TGTGCCAGCAGCCCCTACAGGGTCCTCCTAGCAACTAATGAAAAACTGTTTTTT.

J is TRBJ1-1 and V is TRBV7-9; D not certain. The CDR3 has 18 amino acids. The V end was cut by 5 bases, the J end by 0 bases, with 22 bases between. CDR1 SEHNR and CDR2 FQNEAQ come from the germline V gene (reference sequence). In DNA, the CDR3 is TGTGCCAGCAGCCCAGGTTGGTCGAGAGGGCTCTTGAACACTGAAGCTTTCTTT. Translation gives CASSPGWSRGLLNTEAFF.

As DNA, the CDR3 is TGTGCCAGTAGCCCCGAGGACAGCTTCAATCAGCCCCAGCATTTT. As protein: CASSPEDSFNQPQHF. J is TRBJ1-5 and V is TRBV19; D is perhaps TRBD1 (6 bases). The germline gives CDR1 LNHDA, CDR2 SQIVND (reference sequence). V was clipped by 6 bases and J by 3 bases, with 15 bases between them. CDR3 size: 15 residues.

This clone appeared a single time. This chain connects TRBV18 to TRBJ1-1, with 8 bases identical to TRBD1. V dropped 6 bases and J dropped 1; count of bases not matched to a gene: 13. The germline gives CDR1 KGHSH, CDR2 LQKENI. The CDR3 contains 17 residues. CDR3 coding DNA: TGTGCCAGCTCCGCCCGATCTGCGGGGACAGGGAACACTGAAGCTTTCTTT. This gives the protein CASSARSAGTGNTEAFF. Using reference TRBV18 and TRBJ1-1 for the parts outside the CDR3, the full variable domain is NAGVMQNPRHLVRRRGQEARLRCSPMKGHSHVYWYRQLPEEGLKFMVYLQKENIIDESGMPKERFSAEFPKEGPSILRIQQVVRGDSAAYFCASSARSAGTGNTEAFFGQGTRLTVV.

CDR3 nucleotides: TGTGCCAGCAGTGACGTGGCTAGCGGGAGTGGTTTGCAAGAGACCCAGTACTTC. It translates to CASSDVASGSGLQETQYF. The chain employs TRBV2 and TRBJ2-5, with 10 nucleotides matching TRBD2. Germline CDR1 and CDR2: SNHLY and FYNNEI. The V segment lost 3 bases and the J segment 2 bases; nucleotides outside the gene matches: 12. This CDR3 has 18 amino acids.

The chain has TRBV29-1 and TRBJ1-1, with a possible D match to TRBD1 (6 bases). V shed 2 bases and J shed 7 bases, with 11 bases lying between them. CDR3 length: 12 residues. The germline gives CDR1 SQVTM, CDR2 ANQGSEA. This CDR3 is CSVESQGFEAFF. The CDR3 coding sequence is TGCAGCGTTGAAAGTCAGGGGTTTGAAGCTTTCTTT.

The V and J genes are TRBV5-1 and TRBJ2-7, with TRBD2 matching 8 bases. CDR1 and CDR2 from the germline V gene are SGHRS and YFSETQ. This CDR3 region has 15 residues. V lost 2 bases and J lost 4; bases outside the gene matches: 8. DNA of the CDR3: TGCGCCAGCAGCTTTTCGGGGAGCGGGGGTTACGAGCAGTACTTC. It encodes CASSFSGSGGYEQYF.

This chain joins TRBV10-3 and TRBJ1-5, with D tentatively TRBD1 (5 bases). V was clipped by 0 bases and J by 0 bases, with 6 bases between them. Germline CDR1 and CDR2: ENHRY and SYGVKD. This CDR3 is built from 15 residues. CDR3 nucleotide sequence: TGTGCCATCAGTGAGTCGGGGGATAGCAATCAGCCCCAGCATTTT. It is translated as CAISESGDSNQPQHF.

This rearrangement joins TRBV21-1 to TRBJ2-2; the table's D call, TRBD1, has no DNA check behind it. TRBV21-1 is a recognized pseudogene. This CDR3 has 15 residues. For the CDR3, the DNA is TGTGCCAGCAAACAAAAAGAACCAATGACCGGGGAGCTGTTTTTT. This translates into CASKQKEPMTGELFF.

The gene calls are TRBV13 and TRBJ2-4; weak D call: TRBD1 (6 bases). Trimming shortened V by 3 bases and J by 0 bases, and 15 bases separated the two germline ends. The V gene's germline CDR1 is PRHDT and CDR2 FYEKMQ (reference sequence). The CDR3 has 17 amino acids. CDR3 nucleotide sequence: TGTGCCAGCAGCTTTCAGGGGTCAGGCCTAGCCAAAAACATTCAGTACTTC. Protein sequence: CASSFQGSGLAKNIQYF.

The chain employs TRBV19 and TRBJ2-1; D gene uncertain. Per the germline V gene, CDR1 is LNHDA and CDR2 is SQIVND (reference sequence). This CDR3 comprises 13 residues. Trimming cost V 7 bases and J 4 bases, with 11 bases left between them. The CDR3: CASKRLGYNEQFF. The DNA for the CDR3 is TGTGCCAGTAAAAGGCTAGGGTACAATGAGCAGTTCTTC.

The V and J genes are TRBV10-1 and TRBJ1-4; D gene ambiguous. V was shortened by 4 bases and J by 4 bases, with 7 bases between the two germline ends. CDR3 size: 13 residues. CDR1 is WNHNN and CDR2 is SYGVQD in the germline V gene (reference sequence). The CDR3 DNA sequence: TGCGCCAGCAGTGCCCAGATTAATGAAAAACTGTTTTTT. Encoded protein: CASSAQINEKLFF.

The count of this clone is one. The V gene is TRBV6-6, the J gene TRBJ1-6; D is undetermined. This CDR3 has 16 amino acids. Germline V gene lookup returns CDR1 MNHNY and CDR2 SVGAGI (reference sequence). The V end lost 4 bases, the J end lost 7 bases, and 17 bases lay between the germline ends. The CDR3 reads CASSSRQPRLNSPLHF. CDR3 nucleotide sequence: TGTGCCAGCAGTTCCAGGCAGCCCCGGTTAAATTCACCCCTCCACTTT.